The 23 T cell receptor beta chains below all came from one sample that was sequenced in a study of T cell responses to AZD1222 COVID-19 vaccine. Produced via immunoSEQ multiplex PCR; TCRdb's table is partial and in-frame only. Of some 120,000 clones in the sample, 90% are singletons; the top ten hold 6% to 9%. The sample was peripheral blood, taken on day 0 of AZD1222 vaccination. Source of these receptors: an adult in good health.

The CDR3 region has the DNA TGTGCCAGCAGTATGGGACACAGAGTAGTCGGGGAGCTGTTTTTT. Amino acids: CASSMGHRVVGELFF. The chain combines TRBV9 with TRBJ2-2; TRBD1 might be the D (6 bases). Deletions cut 5 bases from V and 7 bases from J, with 18 bases between. The CDR3 runs to 15 residues. Germline V gene sequence: CDR1 SGDLS, CDR2 YYNGEE.

The chain combines TRBV19 with TRBJ2-2; 10 bases map to TRBD2. The V gene's germline CDR1 is LNHDA and CDR2 SQIVND (reference sequence). The length of the CDR3 is 15 residues. J gave up 6 bases and V 5 bases, and 6 bases lay outside the gene matches. The CDR3 sequence is CASSSGLATAGELFF. The CDR3 bases are TGTGCCAGTAGTTCGGGACTAGCGACGGCCGGGGAGCTGTTTTTT.

This clone was seen a few times. The chain carries TRBV7-2 and TRBJ2-2; D may match TRBD1 or TRBD2 (5 bases each). V was trimmed by 0 bases and J by 6 bases, leaving 11 bases between them. The CDR3 consists of 15 residues. Germline V gives CDR1 SGHTA, CDR2 FQGNSA. This chain's CDR3 is CASSLAGERAGELFF. In DNA, the CDR3 is TGTGCCAGCAGCTTAGCGGGGGAGAGGGCCGGGGAGCTGTTTTTT.

This rearrangement joins TRBV6-4 to TRBJ2-6; D call uncertain. V was cut by 2 bases and J by 0 bases, with 2 bases left in between. The CDR3 covers 14 residues. The germline CDR1 and CDR2 sequences are MRHNA and SNTAGT. The CDR3: CASSDTSGANVLTF. In DNA form, the CDR3 reads TGTGCCAGCAGTGACACCTCTGGGGCCAACGTCCTGACTTTC.

The genes are TRBV30 and TRBJ2-5; 11 bases match TRBD2. With 4 bases clipped from V and 5 bases from J, the junction kept 12 bases outside the gene matches. The CDR3 spans 16 residues. Looked up from germline, CDR1 is GTSNPN and CDR2 is SVGIG (reference sequence). This CDR3 is CAWTFSGTSGGETQYF. The CDR3 DNA sequence: TGTGCCTGGACCTTCTCCGGGACTAGCGGCGGGGAGACCCAGTACTTC.

Only one count was recorded for this clone. The V and J genes are TRBV19 and TRBJ2-2, with D maybe TRBD2 (6 bases). Trimming took off 5 bases at V and 2 bases at J, with 9 bases between the two ends. Germline CDR1 and CDR2: LNHDA and SQIVND (reference sequence). The CDR3 loop spans 14 amino acids. CDR3 bases: TGTGCCAGTAGTGGGCGGGAAAACACCGGGGAGCTGTTTTTT. Amino acids: CASSGRENTGELFF.

The rearrangement joins TRBV27 to TRBJ2-2; D is unclear. CDR3 size: 14 residues. With 5 bases removed from V and 5 bases from J, the gap between germline ends came to 12 bases. CDR1 is MNHEY, CDR2 SMNVEV, per germline (reference sequence). This chain's CDR3 is CASSLRLVTGELFF. In nucleotides, the CDR3 is TGTGCCAGCAGTCTCCGATTAGTTACCGGGGAGCTGTTTTTT.

V and J are TRBV4-3 and TRBJ1-2, with 11 bases matching TRBD1. Germline CDR1 is LGHNA and CDR2 is YSLEER. This CDR3 has 15 residues. V shed 0 bases, J shed 12 bases, and the junction held 9 bases outside the gene matches. CDR3 DNA sequence: TGCGCCAGCAGCCAAGATCTCCGGGACAGGGGGTTACACACCTTC. Translation gives CASSQDLRDRGLHTF.

This chain links TRBV19 with TRBJ2-3; TRBD2 matches at 7 bases. The CDR3 runs 20 residues. The junction had 19 bases not matched to a gene; V was cut back by 2 bases and J by 2 bases. From germline, CDR1 is LNHDA and CDR2 SQIVND (reference sequence). CDR3 DNA sequence: TGTGCCAGTAGTATACCCCTAAAATCGACCGGGAGGTACACCACAGATACGCAGTATTTT. This gives the protein CASSIPLKSTGRYTTDTQYF.

The V call is TRBV6-1, the J call TRBJ2-7; TRBD1 matches at 8 bases. The ends lost 3 bases at V and 5 bases at J; junction bases unmatched: 6. The CDR3 is 14 residues long. From germline, CDR1 is MNHNS and CDR2 SASEGT. For the CDR3, the DNA is TGTGCCAGCAGTGATCGGACAGGGATTGACGAGCAGTACTTC. It translates to CASSDRTGIDEQYF.

This chain joins TRBV9 and TRBJ2-1; 9 bases are a match to TRBD2. The CDR3 is 15 amino acids. With V trimmed by 0 bases and J by 3 bases, 1 base remained unmatched. Germline V gives CDR1 SGDLS, CDR2 YYNGEE. In DNA, the CDR3 is TGTGCCAGCAGCGTAGAACTAGCGGGCTACAATGAGCAGTTCTTC. Residues: CASSVELAGYNEQFF.

V is TRBV7-8 and J is TRBJ2-1, with 8 bases aligning to TRBD1. Germline V gene sequence: CDR1 SGHVS, CDR2 FQNEAQ. With 4 bases clipped from V and 8 bases from J, the junction kept 4 bases outside the gene matches. CDR3 length equals 13 residues. The CDR3 sequence: CASSSTGADEQFF. The CDR3 region has the DNA TGTGCCAGCAGCTCGACAGGGGCCGATGAGCAGTTCTTC.

The chain uses TRBV5-4 and TRBJ1-4; TRBD1 agrees at 7 bases. The CDR3 spans 14 residues. The trim removed 6 bases at V and 9 bases at J, leaving 11 bases unmatched. Looked up from germline, CDR1 is SGHNT and CDR2 is YYREEE (reference sequence). The CDR3 reads CASTDGGGIQKLFF. The CDR3 nucleotides read TGTGCCAGCACCGATGGAGGGGGCATACAAAAACTGTTTTTT. Full variable domain (outside the CDR3, taken from reference TRBV5-4 and TRBJ1-4): ETGVTQSPTHLIKTRGQQVTLRCSSQSGHNTVSWYQQALGQGPQFIFQYYREEENGRGNFPPRFSGLQFPNYSSELNVNALELDDSALYLCASTDGGGIQKLFFGSGTQLSVL.

This chain links TRBV19 with TRBJ2-1; D remains unclear. In germline, CDR1 is LNHDA, CDR2 SQIVND (reference sequence). Trimming stripped 1 base from V and 9 bases from J, with 7 bases between. The CDR3 length is 12 residues. As DNA, the CDR3 is TGTGCCAGTAGTATAGGGAGAACTGAGCAGTTCTTC. The encoded protein is CASSIGRTEQFF.

The chain uses TRBV10-3 and TRBJ2-2; D is unresolved. V dropped 0 bases and J dropped 3 bases, with 8 bases sitting between them. The CDR3 spans 15 residues. Looked up from germline, CDR1 is ENHRY and CDR2 is SYGVKD. CDR3 region: CAISESILYTGELFF. Written as DNA, the CDR3 is TGTGCCATCAGTGAGTCGATACTTTACACCGGGGAGCTGTTTTTT.

The count of this clone is one. The chain recombines TRBV4-3 with TRBJ2-1; a weak D match, TRBD1 (6 bases). The length of the CDR3 is 16 residues. Trimming took off 0 bases at V and 5 bases at J, with 14 bases between the two ends. Germline V gives CDR1 LGHNA, CDR2 YSLEER. CDR3: CASSQDPWDKDNEQFF. The DNA for the CDR3 is TGCGCCAGCAGCCAAGATCCTTGGGACAAGGACAATGAGCAGTTCTTC.

This clone was picked up one time. The genes are TRBV3-1 (or the pseudogene TRBV3-2) and TRBJ2-1; TRBD2 agrees at 11 bases. The CDR3 extends over 16 amino acids. Trimming removed 4 bases from V and 0 bases from J; junction bases left unmatched: 2. Germline V CDR1 and CDR2: LGHDT, YNNKEL (reference sequence). The CDR3 nucleotides are TGTGCCAGCAGCCGACTAGCGGGAAGCTCCTACAATGAGCAGTTCTTC. This sequence encodes CASSRLAGSSYNEQFF.

This rearrangement joins TRBV10-3 to TRBJ1-4, with unresolved D. The V gene lost 2 bases and the J gene lost 8 bases, with 9 bases spanning the gap. This CDR3 comprises 13 residues. Germline CDR1 and CDR2: ENHRY and SYGVKD. CDR3: CAISEVLREKLFF. The CDR3 DNA follows: TGTGCCATCAGTGAGGTCCTCCGGGAAAAACTGTTTTTT.

This clone was observed a single time. This chain uses TRBV27 with TRBJ2-1; 9 nucleotides align to TRBD2. The length of the CDR3 is 17 residues. The ends lost 0 bases at V and 7 bases at J; junction bases unmatched: 10. Germline V CDR1 and CDR2: MNHEY, SMNVEV (reference sequence). The chain's CDR3 is CASSLSVAGEERNEQFF. The CDR3 coding sequence is TGTGCCAGCAGTTTATCGGTAGCGGGAGAGGAGCGGAATGAGCAGTTCTTC.

The rearrangement joins TRBV19 to TRBJ1-5; no clear D. The V and J ends lost 1 base and 2 bases respectively, with 15 bases between them. This CDR3 is 17 amino acids long. From germline, CDR1 is LNHDA and CDR2 SQIVND (reference sequence). CDR3 in DNA: TGTGCCAGTAGTATAGGGGCCGGGTTTAGTGGCAATCAGCCCCAGCATTTT. Translated: CASSIGAGFSGNQPQHF.

The chain is built from TRBV5-6 and TRBJ1-1; unclear D gene. This CDR3 region has 11 residues. Trimming shortened V by 4 bases and J by 4 bases, and 5 bases separated the two germline ends. CDR1 is SGHDT and CDR2 is YYEEEE in the germline V gene. The CDR3 region has the DNA TGTGCCAGCAGCGCAGGCACTGAAGCTTTCTTT. It yields the protein CASSAGTEAFF.

In nucleotides, the CDR3 is TGCGCCAGCAGCCAAGATTTACCGGGACAGGGGGCCGACGAGCAGTACTTC. It specifies CASSQDLPGQGADEQYF. The V and J genes are TRBV4-3 and TRBJ2-7; 12 positions match TRBD1. The germline V gene encodes CDR1 LGHNA and CDR2 YSLEER. The CDR3 spans 17 residues. V lost 0 bases, J lost 5 bases, and 8 bases stayed unmatched.

The chain links TRBV5-1 to TRBJ1-4, with 7 positions matching TRBD1. The CDR3 runs to 14 residues. V was clipped by 2 bases and J by 6 bases; unmatched bases: 4. Germline-derived CDR1 and CDR2 are SGHRS and YFSETQ. The chain's CDR3 is CASSLSGTDEKLFF. The CDR3 nucleotides read TGCGCCAGCAGCTTATCCGGGACAGATGAAAAACTGTTTTTT.